The clone carrying this T cell receptor (beta chain) was counted only a few times. The target antigen is unknown. The CDR3 spans 13 residues. J was trimmed by 5 bases and V by 2 bases; bases with no gene match: 2. Germline values: CDR1 MGHRA, CDR2 YSYEKL. RNA transcripts were the template for amplifying TCR beta CDR3 regions. Using the HTBI primer set, a first-round RT-PCR was run on the TCR CDR3. TCRdb recomputed calls from the multiplex PCR reads with MiXCR, one row per CDR3 protein. This sample has under 250,000 distinct CDR3 sequences; approximately 23% occur once, and the top ten carry around 32%. This sample was included in a study of T cells in Graves' hyperthyroidism and ophthalmopathy. Broader study findings: Ophthalmopathy prediction by the model preceded onset by a median approximately 6.1 months.

The TCR sequence derives from a woman aged 40 to 50 with Graves' ophthalmopathy. The chain joins TRBV4-1 to TRBJ2-7, with 8 bases lining up with TRBD1. Source material: blood. For the CDR3, the DNA is TGCGCCAGCAGCCAACAGGGGGCCGACGAGCAGTACTTC. Protein product: CASSQQGADEQYF.